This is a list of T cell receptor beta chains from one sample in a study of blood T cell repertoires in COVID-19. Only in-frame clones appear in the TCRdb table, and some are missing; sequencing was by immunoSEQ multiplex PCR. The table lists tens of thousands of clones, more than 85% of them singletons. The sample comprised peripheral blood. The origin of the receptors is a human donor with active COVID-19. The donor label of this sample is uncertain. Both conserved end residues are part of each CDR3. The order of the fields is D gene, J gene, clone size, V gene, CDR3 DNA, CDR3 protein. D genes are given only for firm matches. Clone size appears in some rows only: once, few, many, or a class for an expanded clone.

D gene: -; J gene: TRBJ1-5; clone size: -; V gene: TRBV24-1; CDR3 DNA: TGTGCCACCAGTGATCCCCAAGCGCAGCTAAATCAGCCCCAGCATTTT; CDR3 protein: CATSDPQAQLNQPQHF
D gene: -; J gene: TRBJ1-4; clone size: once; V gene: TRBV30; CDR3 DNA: TGTGCCTGGAGTCGGCAGGCTAATGAAAAACTGTTTTTT; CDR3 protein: CAWSRQANEKLFF
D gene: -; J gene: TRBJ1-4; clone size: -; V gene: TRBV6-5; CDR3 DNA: TGTGCCAGCAGTTTACGAGGTGAAAAACTGTTTTTT; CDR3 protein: CASSLRGEKLFF
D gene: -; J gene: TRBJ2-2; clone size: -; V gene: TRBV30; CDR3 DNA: TGTGCCTGGAGGTCGGGAGCGCACACCGGGGAGCTGTTTTTT; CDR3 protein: CAWRSGAHTGELFF
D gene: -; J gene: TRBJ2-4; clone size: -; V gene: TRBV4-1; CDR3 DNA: TGCGCCAGCAACAAGGGATTAGGGGGAAACATTCAGTACTTC; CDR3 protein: CASNKGLGGNIQYF
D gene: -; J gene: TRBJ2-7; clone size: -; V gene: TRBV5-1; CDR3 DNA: TGCGCCAGCAGCTTGCAGGGGAAGGGCCTTGACGAGCAGTACTTC; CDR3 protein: CASSLQGKGLDEQYF
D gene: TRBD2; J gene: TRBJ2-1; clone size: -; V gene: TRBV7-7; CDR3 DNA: TGTGCCAGCAGCCCCGGACTAGCGGGAGGTGAGCAGTTCTTC; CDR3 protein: CASSPGLAGGEQFF
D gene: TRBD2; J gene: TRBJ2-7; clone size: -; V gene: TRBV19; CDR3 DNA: TGTGCCAGTAGTGTCCGAGGGGCGCTTCGGGCGGGGGACGAGCAGTACTTC; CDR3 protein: CASSVRGALRAGDEQYF
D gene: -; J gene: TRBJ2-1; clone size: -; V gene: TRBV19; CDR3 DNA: TGTGCCAGTAGTGTAGTACAGAAATCCTACAATGAGCAGTTCTTC; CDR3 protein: CASSVVQKSYNEQFF
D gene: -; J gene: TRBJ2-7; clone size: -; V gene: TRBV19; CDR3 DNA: TGTGCCAGTAGTGCGGGGACAGTTACCTACGAGCAGTACTTC; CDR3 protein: CASSAGTVTYEQYF
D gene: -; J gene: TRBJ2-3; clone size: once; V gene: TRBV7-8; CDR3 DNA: TGTGCCAGCAGCTTGGCTAGTGCCACAGATACGCAGTATTTT; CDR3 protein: CASSLASATDTQYF
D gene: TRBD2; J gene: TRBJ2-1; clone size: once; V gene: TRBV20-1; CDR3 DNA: TGCAGTGCTAGTGCACTAGCGGACTACAATGAGCAGTTCTTC; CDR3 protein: CSASALADYNEQFF
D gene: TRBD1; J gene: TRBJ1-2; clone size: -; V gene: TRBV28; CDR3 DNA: TGTGCCAGCAGTTTACTCGTTTTCGTACAGGGGAGCTACACCTTC; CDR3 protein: CASSLLVFVQGSYTF
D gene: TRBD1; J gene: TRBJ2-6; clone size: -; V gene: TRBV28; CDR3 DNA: TGTGCCAGCAGTTTACAGGGGGCTAACTCTGGGGCCAACGTCCTGACTTTC; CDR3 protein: CASSLQGANSGANVLTF
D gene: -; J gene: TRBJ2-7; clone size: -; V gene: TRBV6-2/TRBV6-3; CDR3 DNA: TGTGCCAGCAGTTCCCCGCGGTACGAGCAGTACTTC; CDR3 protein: CASSSPRYEQYF
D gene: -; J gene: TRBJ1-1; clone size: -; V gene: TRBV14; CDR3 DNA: TGTGCCAGCAGCCAAGATTACTTTCGGGGTACTGAAGCTTTCTTT; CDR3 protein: CASSQDYFRGTEAFF
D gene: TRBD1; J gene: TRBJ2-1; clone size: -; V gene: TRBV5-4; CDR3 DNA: TGTGCCAGCAGCCCGCCGGGACAGGAGAATGAGCAGTTCTTC; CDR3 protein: CASSPPGQENEQFF
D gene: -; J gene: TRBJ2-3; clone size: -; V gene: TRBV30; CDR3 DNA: TGTGCCTGGAGTGTACTATCCCCTGGGACAGATACGCAGTATTTT; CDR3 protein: CAWSVLSPGTDTQYF
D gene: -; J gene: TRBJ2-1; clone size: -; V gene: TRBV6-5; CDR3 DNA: TGTGCCAGCAGCGGAGGGGTTTACAATGAGCAGTTCTTC; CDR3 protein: CASSGGVYNEQFF
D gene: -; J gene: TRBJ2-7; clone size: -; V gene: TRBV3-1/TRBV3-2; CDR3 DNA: TGTGCCAGCAGCCAAGCGAGCTACGAGCAGTACTTC; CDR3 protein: CASSQASYEQYF
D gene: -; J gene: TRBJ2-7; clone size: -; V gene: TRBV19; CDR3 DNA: TGTGCCAGTAGTACGGGGTCCTACGAGCAGTACTTC; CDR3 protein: CASSTGSYEQYF
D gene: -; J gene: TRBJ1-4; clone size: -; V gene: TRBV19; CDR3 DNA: TGTGCCAGTAATATGTTGGGCGTGGATAATGAAAAACTGTTTTTT; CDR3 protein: CASNMLGVDNEKLFF
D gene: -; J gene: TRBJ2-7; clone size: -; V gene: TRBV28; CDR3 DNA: TGTGCCAGCAGTTTAAGCCAGGGTTACGACGAGCAGTACTTC; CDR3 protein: CASSLSQGYDEQYF
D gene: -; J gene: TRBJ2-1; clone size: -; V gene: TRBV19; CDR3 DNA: TGTGCCAGTAGTAGCAGCGTTTCTGAGCAGTTCTTC; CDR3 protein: CASSSSVSEQFF
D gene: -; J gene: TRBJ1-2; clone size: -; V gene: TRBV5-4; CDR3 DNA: TGTGCCAGCAGCCCCTCAGGGAACTATGGCTACACCTTC; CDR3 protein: CASSPSGNYGYTF
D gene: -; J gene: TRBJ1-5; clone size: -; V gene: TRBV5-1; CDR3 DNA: TGCGCCAGCAGCTTGGATCGAGGTAGCAATCAGCCCCAGCATTTT; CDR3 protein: CASSLDRGSNQPQHF
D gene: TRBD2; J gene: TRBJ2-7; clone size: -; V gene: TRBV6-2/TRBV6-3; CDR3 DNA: TGTGCCAGCAGTTACCTACTAGCGGAAACCTACGAGCAGTACTTC; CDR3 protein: CASSYLLAETYEQYF
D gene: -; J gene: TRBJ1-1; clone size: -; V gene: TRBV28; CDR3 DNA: TGTGCCAGCAAAACCAGCGACCCGCGGGCTTTCTTT; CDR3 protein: CASKTSDPRAFF
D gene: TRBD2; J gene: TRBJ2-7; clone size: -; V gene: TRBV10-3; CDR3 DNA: TGTGCCTACCCTAGCGGGCACGAAAGCGAGCAGTACTTC; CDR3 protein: CAYPSGHESEQYF
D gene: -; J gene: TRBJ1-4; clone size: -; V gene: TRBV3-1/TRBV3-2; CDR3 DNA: TGTGCCAGCAGCCTCGGTTGGACTAATGAAAAACTGTTTTTT; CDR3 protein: CASSLGWTNEKLFF
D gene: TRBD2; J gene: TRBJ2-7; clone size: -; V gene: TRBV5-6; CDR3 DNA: TGTGCCAGCAGCTTGAGCAGCGGGAGGGCCCTCTGGGGCCACGAGCAGTACTTC; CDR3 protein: CASSLSSGRALWGHEQYF
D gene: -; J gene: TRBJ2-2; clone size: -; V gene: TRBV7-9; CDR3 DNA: TGTGCCAGCAGCTTAGAGCGAGAGGGCGGGGAGCTGTTTTTT; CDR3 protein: CASSLEREGGELFF
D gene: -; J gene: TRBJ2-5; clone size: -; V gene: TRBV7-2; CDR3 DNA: TGTGCCAGCAGCTTCGGGAACGTCGAGACCCAGTACTTC; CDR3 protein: CASSFGNVETQYF
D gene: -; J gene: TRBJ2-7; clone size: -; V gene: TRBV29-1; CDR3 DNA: TGCAGCGTTGATTTCCGGGATTTGGGGGAGCAGTACTTC; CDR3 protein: CSVDFRDLGEQYF
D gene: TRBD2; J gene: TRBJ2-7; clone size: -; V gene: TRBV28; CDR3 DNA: TGTGCCAGCAGCTCAGCCACTAGCGGGATTCGGTCCGAGCAGTACTTC; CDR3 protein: CASSSATSGIRSEQYF
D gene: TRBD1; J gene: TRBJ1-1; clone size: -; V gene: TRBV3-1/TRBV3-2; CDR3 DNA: TGTGCCAGCAGTGCACCCGGGACAGGGAGGACTTTCTTT; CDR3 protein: CASSAPGTGRTFF
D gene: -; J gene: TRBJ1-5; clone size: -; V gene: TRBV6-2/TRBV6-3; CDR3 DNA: TGTGCCAGCAGCCAAATGACAGAGGATCAGCCCCAGCATTTT; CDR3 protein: CASSQMTEDQPQHF
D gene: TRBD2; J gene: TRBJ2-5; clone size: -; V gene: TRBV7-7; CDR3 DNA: TGTGCCAGCAGCGAAGGGACTAGCGGGAGAAAGACCCAGTACTTC; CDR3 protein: CASSEGTSGRKTQYF
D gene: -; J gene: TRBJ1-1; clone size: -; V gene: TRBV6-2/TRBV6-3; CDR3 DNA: TGTGCCAGCAGCCCCTCGACCTCGCGGGCTTTCTTT; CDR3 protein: CASSPSTSRAFF
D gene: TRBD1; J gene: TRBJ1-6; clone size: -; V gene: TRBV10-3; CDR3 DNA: TGTGCCATCAGTATACAGGGGGTTAATTCACCCCTCCACTTT; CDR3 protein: CAISIQGVNSPLHF
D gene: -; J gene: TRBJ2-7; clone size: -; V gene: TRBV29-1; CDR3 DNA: TGCAGCGTTGAAGAACCCGGCTACGAGCAGTACTTC; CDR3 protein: CSVEEPGYEQYF
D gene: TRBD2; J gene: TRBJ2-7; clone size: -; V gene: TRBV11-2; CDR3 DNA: TGTGCCAGCAGCTTTGCGGGAGGAAGGGAGCAGTACTTC; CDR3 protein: CASSFAGGREQYF
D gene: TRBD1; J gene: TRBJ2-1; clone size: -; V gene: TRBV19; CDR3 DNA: TGTGCCAGTAGTGGGGTCCAGGGGGCGCTTGAGCAGTTCTTC; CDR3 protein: CASSGVQGALEQFF
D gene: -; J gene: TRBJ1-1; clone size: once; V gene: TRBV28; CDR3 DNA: TGTGCCAGCAGTTTGGGCAGGGGTAGAACTGAAGCTTTCTTT; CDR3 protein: CASSLGRGRTEAFF
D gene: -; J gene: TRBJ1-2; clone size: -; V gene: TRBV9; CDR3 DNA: TGTGCCAGCAGCGTAGCCCCGCGGGGTGGAGGCTACACCTTC; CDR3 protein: CASSVAPRGGGYTF
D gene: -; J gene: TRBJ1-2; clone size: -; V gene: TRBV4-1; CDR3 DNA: TGCGCCACCCAGCCCGACAGAAGGTCTTCTTATGGCTACACCTTC; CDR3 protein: CATQPDRRSSYGYTF
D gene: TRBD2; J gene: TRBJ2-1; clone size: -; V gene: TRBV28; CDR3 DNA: TGTGCCAGCAGTTCGCGGACTAGACTCCACAATGAGCAGTTCTTC; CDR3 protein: CASSSRTRLHNEQFF